This T cell receptor (beta chain) was sequenced during a study of T cell responses to AZD1222 COVID-19 vaccine. The study, taken as a whole, reports: Among vaccine-associated CD4 TCRs, coverage spanned spike, with dominance at 160-218 and 743-854.

Germline V gene data show CDR1 as MDHEN and CDR2 as SYDVKM. This CDR3 is built from 19 residues. V was clipped by 6 bases and J by 0 bases; unmatched bases: 11. A remark on this clone: Its specificity is unknown.

Assay used: immunoSEQ multiplex PCR; TCRdb lists only in-frame clones, some missing. The sample shows 250,000 to 300,000 clones, 90% to 95% of them seen only once. The TCR comes from an adult who received the AZD1222 COVID-19 vaccine. This sequence joins TRBV28 and TRBJ2-1; 13 bases match TRBD2. Sequences were derived from peripheral blood, sampled 28 days after the second AZD1222 dose. The chain's CDR3 is CASRPPGLAGVRSYNEQFF. CDR3 in DNA: TGTGCCAGCAGACCACCTGGACTAGCGGGAGTTCGCTCCTACAATGAGCAGTTCTTC.